The clone carrying this TCR beta chain was observed once. A multiplex PCR was run with 60 Vbeta primers and 13 Jbeta primers. Only in-frame clones appear in the TCRdb table, and some are missing; sequencing was by immunoSEQ multiplex PCR. Of more than 100,000 clones listed, around 86% are singletons. CDR3 length: 12 residues. Looked up from germline, CDR1 is KGHSH and CDR2 is LQKENI. Trimming shortened V by 0 bases and J by 12 bases, and 10 bases separated the two germline ends. The sample belongs to a study of cytomegalovirus exposure and HLA in healthy donors. Sequenced: PBMCs. The TCR was taken from a woman aged 50 to 60 in good health and CMV-seropositive. The J gene is TRBJ2-3, the V gene TRBV18; D may be TRBD1 (6 bases). For the CDR3, the DNA is TGTGCCAGCTCACCACCCGGGACAATCCAGTATTTT. Translation: CASSPPGTIQYF.